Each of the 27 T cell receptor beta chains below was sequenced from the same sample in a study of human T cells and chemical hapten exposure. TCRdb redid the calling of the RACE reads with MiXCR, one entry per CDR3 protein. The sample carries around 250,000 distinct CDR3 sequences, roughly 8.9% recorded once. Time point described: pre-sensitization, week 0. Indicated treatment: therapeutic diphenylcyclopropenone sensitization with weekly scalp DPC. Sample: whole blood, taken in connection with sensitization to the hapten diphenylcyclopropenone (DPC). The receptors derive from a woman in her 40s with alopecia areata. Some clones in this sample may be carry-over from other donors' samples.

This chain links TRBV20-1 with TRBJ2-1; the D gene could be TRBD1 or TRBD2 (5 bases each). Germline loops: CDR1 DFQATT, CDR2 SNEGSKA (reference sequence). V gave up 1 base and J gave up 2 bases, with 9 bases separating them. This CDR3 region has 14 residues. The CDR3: CSARAQGAYNEQFF. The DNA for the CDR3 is TGCAGTGCTAGAGCCCAGGGAGCCTACAATGAGCAGTTCTTC.

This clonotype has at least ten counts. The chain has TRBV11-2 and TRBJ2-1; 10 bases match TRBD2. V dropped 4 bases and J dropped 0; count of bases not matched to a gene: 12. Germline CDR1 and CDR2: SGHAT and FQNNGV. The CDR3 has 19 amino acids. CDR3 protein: CASSSPGSGRYSSYNEQFF. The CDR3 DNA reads TGTGCCAGCAGCTCCCCCGGTAGCGGGAGGTACAGCTCCTACAATGAGCAGTTCTTC.

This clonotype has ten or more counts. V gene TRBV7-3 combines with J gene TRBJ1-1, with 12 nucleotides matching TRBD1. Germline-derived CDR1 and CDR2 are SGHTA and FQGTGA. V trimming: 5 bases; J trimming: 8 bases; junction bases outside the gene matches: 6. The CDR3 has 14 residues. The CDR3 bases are TGTGCCAGCAGCCTGGGACAGGGGGCAGCGGAAGCTTTCTTT. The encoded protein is CASSLGQGAAEAFF.

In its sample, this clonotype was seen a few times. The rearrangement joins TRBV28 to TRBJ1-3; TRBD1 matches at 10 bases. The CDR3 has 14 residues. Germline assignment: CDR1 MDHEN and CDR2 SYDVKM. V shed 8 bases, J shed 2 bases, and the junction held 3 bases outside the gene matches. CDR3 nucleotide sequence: TGTGCCAGCGACAGGGGGCTGACTGGAAACACCATATATTTT. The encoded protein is CASDRGLTGNTIYF.

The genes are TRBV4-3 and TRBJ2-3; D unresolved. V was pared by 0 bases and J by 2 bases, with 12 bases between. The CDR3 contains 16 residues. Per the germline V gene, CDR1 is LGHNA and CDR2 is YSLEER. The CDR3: CASSQDSQPLTDTQYF. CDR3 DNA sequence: TGCGCCAGCAGCCAAGACTCCCAGCCACTCACAGATACGCAGTATTTT.

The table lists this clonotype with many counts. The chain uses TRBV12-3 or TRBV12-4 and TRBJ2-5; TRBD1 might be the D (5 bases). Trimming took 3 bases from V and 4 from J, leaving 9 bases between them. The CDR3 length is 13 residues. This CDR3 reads CASSFAGPETQYF. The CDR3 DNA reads TGTGCCAGCAGTTTTGCAGGGCCAGAGACCCAGTACTTC.

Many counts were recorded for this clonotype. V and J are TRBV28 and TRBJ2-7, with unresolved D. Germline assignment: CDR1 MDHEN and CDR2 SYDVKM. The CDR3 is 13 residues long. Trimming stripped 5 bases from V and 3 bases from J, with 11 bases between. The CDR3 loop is CASSPNGRYEQYF. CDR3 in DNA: TGTGCCAGCAGTCCAAATGGGCGCTACGAGCAGTACTTC. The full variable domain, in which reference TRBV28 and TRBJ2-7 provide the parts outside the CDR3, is DVKVTQSSRYLVKRTGEKVFLECVQDMDHENMFWYRQDPGLGLRLIYFSYDVKMKEKGDIPEGYSVSREKKERFSLILESASTNQTSMYLCASSPNGRYEQYFGPGTRLTVT.

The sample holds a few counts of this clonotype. The CDR3 loop reads CSYLIRPDTQYF. CDR3 bases: TGCAGCTATCTTATAAGGCCAGATACGCAGTATTTT. The chain carries TRBV29-1 and TRBJ2-3; D uncertain. CDR3 size: 12 residues. Germline V gives CDR1 SQVTM, CDR2 ANQGSEA. Deletions cut 8 bases from V and 4 bases from J, with 13 bases between.

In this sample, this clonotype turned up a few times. CDR3 in amino acids: CASSLYRESQPQHF. The CDR3 bases are TGTGCCAGCAGCTTATACAGGGAGAGTCAGCCCCAGCATTTT. The chain joins TRBV6-5 to TRBJ1-5, with D possibly matching TRBD1 (6 bases). CDR3 size: 14 residues. V was clipped by 6 bases and J by 6 bases, with 15 bases between them. The germline gives CDR1 MNHEY, CDR2 SVGAGI.

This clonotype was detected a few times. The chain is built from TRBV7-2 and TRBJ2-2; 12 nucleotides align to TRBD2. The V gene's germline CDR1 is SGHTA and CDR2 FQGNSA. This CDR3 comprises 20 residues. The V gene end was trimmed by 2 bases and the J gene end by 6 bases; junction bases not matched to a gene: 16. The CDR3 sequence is CASSLTRRTSGKGDPGELFF. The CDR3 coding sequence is TGTGCCAGCAGCTTAACCCGCCGGACTAGCGGGAAAGGAGATCCCGGGGAGCTGTTTTTT.

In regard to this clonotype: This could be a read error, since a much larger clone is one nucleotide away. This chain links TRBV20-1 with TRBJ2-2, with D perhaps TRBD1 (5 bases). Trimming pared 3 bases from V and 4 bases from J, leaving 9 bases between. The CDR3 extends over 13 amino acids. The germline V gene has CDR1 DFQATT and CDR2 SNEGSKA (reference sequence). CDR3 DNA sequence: TGCAGTGCTAGGGGGCAGCTCACCGGGGAGCTGTTTTTT. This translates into CSARGQLTGELFF.

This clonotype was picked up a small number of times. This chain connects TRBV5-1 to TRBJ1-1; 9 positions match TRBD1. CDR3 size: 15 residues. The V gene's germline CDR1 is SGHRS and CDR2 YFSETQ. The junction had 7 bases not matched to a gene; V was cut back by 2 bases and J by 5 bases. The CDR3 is CASSLTGGQGTEAFF. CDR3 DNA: TGCGCCAGCAGCTTAACAGGGGGCCAGGGTACTGAAGCTTTCTTT. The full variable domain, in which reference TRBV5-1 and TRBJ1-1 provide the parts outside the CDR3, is KAGVTQTPRYLIKTRGQQVTLSCSPISGHRSVSWYQQTPGQGLQFLFEYFSETQRNKGNFPGRFSGRQFSNSRSEMNVSTLELGDSALYLCASSLTGGQGTEAFFGQGTRLTVV.

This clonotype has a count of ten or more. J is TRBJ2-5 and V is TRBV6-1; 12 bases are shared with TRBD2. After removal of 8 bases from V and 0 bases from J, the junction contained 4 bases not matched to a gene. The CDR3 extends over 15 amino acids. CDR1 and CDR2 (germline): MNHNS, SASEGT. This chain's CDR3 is CASSRTSGNQETQYF. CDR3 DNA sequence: TGTGCCAGCTCCCGGACTAGCGGGAACCAAGAGACCCAGTACTTC.

CDR3 protein: CASSPTALGNQPQHF. The CDR3 DNA reads TGTGCCAGCAGTCCGACGGCTTTGGGCAATCAGCCCCAGCATTTT. This chain connects TRBV11-2 to TRBJ1-5; D unclear. Germline V lookup: CDR1 SGHAT, CDR2 FQNNGV. Trimming cost V 6 bases and J 2 bases, with 14 bases left between them. The CDR3 runs to 15 residues.

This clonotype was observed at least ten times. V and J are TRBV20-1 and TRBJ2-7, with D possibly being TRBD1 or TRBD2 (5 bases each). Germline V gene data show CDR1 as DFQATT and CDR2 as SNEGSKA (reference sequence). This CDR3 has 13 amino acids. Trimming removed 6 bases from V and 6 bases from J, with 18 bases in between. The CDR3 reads CSASPYRDREQYF. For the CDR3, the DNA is TGCAGTGCCAGTCCTTACCGGGACCGCGAGCAGTACTTC.

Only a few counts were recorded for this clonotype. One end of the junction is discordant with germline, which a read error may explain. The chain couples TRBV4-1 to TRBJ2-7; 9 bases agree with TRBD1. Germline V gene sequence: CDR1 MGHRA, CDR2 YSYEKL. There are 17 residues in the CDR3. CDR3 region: CASSRGGVGTGSYEQYF. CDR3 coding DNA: TGCGCCAGCAGCCGAGGCGGGGTGGGGACAGGGTCCTATGAGCAGTACTTC.

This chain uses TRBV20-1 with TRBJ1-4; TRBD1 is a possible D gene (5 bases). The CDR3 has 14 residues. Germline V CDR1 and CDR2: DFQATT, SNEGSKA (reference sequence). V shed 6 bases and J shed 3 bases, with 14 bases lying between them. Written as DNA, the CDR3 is TGCAGTGCCCAGATCGGGGGGTCTAATGAAAAACTGTTTTTT. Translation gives CSAQIGGSNEKLFF.

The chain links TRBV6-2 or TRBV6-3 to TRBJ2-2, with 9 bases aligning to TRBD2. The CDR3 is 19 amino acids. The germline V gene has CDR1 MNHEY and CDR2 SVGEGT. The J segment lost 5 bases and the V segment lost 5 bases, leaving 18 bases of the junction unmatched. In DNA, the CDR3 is TGTGCCAGCAGTCTCCGGGGTTATAGCGGGAGTAATCCGACCGGGGAGCTGTTTTTT. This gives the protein CASSLRGYSGSNPTGELFF.

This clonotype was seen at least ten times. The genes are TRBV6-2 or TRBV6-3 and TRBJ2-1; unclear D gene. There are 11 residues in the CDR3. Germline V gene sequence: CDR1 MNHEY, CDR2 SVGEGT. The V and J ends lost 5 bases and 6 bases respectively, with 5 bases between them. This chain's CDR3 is CASSVINEQFF. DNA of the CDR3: TGTGCCAGCAGTGTGATCAATGAGCAGTTCTTC.

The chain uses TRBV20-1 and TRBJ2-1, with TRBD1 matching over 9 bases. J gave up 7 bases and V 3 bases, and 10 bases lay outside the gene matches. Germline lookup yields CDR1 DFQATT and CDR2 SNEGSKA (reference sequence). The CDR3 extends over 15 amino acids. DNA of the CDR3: TGCAGTGCTAGTCTCCCGGGACAGGGTAGGAATGAGCAGTTCTTC. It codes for CSASLPGQGRNEQFF.

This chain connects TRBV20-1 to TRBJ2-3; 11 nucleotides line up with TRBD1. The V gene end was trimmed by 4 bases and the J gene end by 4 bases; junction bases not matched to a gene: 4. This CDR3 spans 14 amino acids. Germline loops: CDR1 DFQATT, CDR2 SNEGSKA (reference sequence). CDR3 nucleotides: TGCAGTGCTATTCCGGGACAGGGGGCAGATACGCAGTATTTT. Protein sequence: CSAIPGQGADTQYF.

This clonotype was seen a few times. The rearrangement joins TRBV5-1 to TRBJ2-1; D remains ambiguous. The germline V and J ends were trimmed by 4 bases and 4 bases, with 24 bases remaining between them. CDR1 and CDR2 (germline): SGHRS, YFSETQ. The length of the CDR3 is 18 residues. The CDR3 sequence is CASSPRSWASPPYNEQFF. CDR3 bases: TGCGCCAGCAGCCCCCGGAGTTGGGCAAGCCCCCCTTACAATGAGCAGTTCTTC.

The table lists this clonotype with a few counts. The CDR3 spells CSASRTMQPQHF. The CDR3 nucleotides read TGCAGTGCTAGCCGCACGATGCAGCCCCAGCATTTT. The J gene is TRBJ1-5, the V gene TRBV20-1, with D unclear. The CDR3 covers 12 residues. The germline CDR1 and CDR2 sequences are DFQATT and SNEGSKA (reference sequence). The V end was cut by 3 bases, the J end by 7 bases, with 10 bases between.

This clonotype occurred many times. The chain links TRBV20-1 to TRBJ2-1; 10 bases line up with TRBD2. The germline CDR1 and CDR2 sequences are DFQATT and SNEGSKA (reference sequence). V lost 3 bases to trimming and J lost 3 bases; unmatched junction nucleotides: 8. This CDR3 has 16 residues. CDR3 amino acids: CSARGQTSGDYNEQFF. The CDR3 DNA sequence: TGCAGTGCTAGGGGGCAAACTAGCGGGGACTACAATGAGCAGTTCTTC.

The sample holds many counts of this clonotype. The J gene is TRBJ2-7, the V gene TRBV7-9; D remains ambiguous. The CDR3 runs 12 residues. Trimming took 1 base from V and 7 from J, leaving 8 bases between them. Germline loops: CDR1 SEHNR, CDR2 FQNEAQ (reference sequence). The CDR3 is CASSLVVKEQYF. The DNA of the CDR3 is TGTGCCAGCAGCTTAGTAGTGAAAGAGCAGTACTTC.

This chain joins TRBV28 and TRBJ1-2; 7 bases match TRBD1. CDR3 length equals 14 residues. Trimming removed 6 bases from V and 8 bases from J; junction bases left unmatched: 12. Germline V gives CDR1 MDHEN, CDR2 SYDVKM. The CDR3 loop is CASSSRQGTSGYTF. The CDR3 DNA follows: TGTGCCAGCAGCTCCAGACAGGGAACATCGGGCTACACCTTC.

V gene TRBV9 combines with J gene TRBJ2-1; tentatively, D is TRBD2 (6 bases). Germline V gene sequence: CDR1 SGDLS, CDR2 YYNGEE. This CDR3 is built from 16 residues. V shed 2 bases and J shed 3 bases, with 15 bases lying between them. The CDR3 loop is CASSVSGTANYNEQFF. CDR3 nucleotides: TGTGCCAGCAGCGTCTCCGGGACTGCGAACTACAATGAGCAGTTCTTC. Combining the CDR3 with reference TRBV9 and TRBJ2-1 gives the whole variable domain DSGVTQTPKHLITATGQRVTLRCSPRSGDLSVYWYQQSLDQGLQFLIQYYNGEERAKGNILERFSAQQFPDLHSELNLSSLELGDSALYFCASSVSGTANYNEQFFGPGTRLTVL.